The rows below give T cell receptor beta chains drawn from one sample of a study of cytomegalovirus exposure and HLA in healthy donors. Data came from immunoSEQ multiplex PCR; TCRdb stores just in-frame clones and leaves some out. The profile shows 60,000 to 70,000 clones, around 77% of them singletons. The specimen was PBMCs. The receptors originated from a male donor in good health and CMV-seropositive. Both conserved end residues are part of each CDR3. A D gene is named only where the DNA matches it firmly. Rows give clone size only sometimes, using once, few, many, or a class for an expanded clone.

TRBV5-1	.	TRBJ1-1	.	CASSSRGIDTEAFF	TGCGCCAGCAGCTCTCGGGGAATCGACACTGAAGCTTTCTTT
TRBV9	TRBD2	TRBJ2-1	.	CASSVGPSGGQYNEQFF	TGTGCCAGCAGCGTAGGGCCTAGCGGGGGCCAATACAATGAGCAGTTCTTC
TRBV27	TRBD1	TRBJ1-2	.	CASSGDRGLILDPYGYTF	TGTGCCAGTTCGGGGGACAGGGGCTTAATTCTGGATCCCTATGGCTACACCTTC
TRBV19	.	TRBJ1-2	.	CASSTTSTGNYGYTF	TGTGCCAGTAGTACCACCTCAACAGGGAACTATGGCTACACCTTC
TRBV9	.	TRBJ2-5	.	CASSVSTGKRETQYF	TGTGCCAGCAGCGTGTCGACAGGCAAAAGAGAGACCCAGTACTTC
TRBV27	.	TRBJ2-7	.	CATARDSYYEQYF	TGTGCCACGGCCCGGGACTCATACTACGAGCAGTACTTC
TRBV30	TRBD2	TRBJ2-1	.	CAWSPIALAGSPYNEQFF	TGTGCCTGGAGTCCCATTGCGCTAGCGGGGTCGCCTTACAATGAGCAGTTCTTC
TRBV4-1	.	TRBJ1-1	once	CASSQGTDMNTEAFF	TGCGCCAGCAGCCAAGGGACAGACATGAACACTGAAGCTTTCTTT
TRBV11-2	TRBD2	TRBJ2-1	.	CASSLAPTSGDFSHEQFF	TGTGCCAGCAGCTTAGCCCCTACTAGCGGGGACTTTAGCCATGAGCAGTTCTTC
TRBV7-2	.	TRBJ2-7	.	CASSWWTDNSYEQYF	TGTGCCAGCAGCTGGTGGACAGACAATTCCTACGAGCAGTACTTC
TRBV6-5	.	TRBJ1-2	.	CASSYIDRLNYGYTF	TGTGCCAGCAGTTACATCGACAGGCTTAACTATGGCTACACCTTC
TRBV5-1	TRBD2	TRBJ2-2	few	CASSSGRTSGVTGELFF	TGCGCCAGCAGCTCTGGGAGGACTAGCGGGGTCACCGGGGAGCTGTTTTTT
TRBV7-8	TRBD1	TRBJ1-4	.	CASTSGTANEKLFF	TGTGCCAGCACCTCCGGGACAGCAAATGAAAAACTGTTTTTT
TRBV11-2	TRBD1	TRBJ1-4	.	CASSLVGTVMDEKLFF	TGTGCCAGCAGCTTAGTGGGGACAGTCATGGATGAAAAACTGTTTTTT
TRBV7-2	.	TRBJ2-1	.	CASSLPGGPRDNEQFF	TGTGCCAGCAGCTTACCCGGGGGTCCCCGGGACAATGAGCAGTTCTTC
TRBV13	.	TRBJ1-5	.	CASSFAGEQPQHF	TGTGCCAGCAGCTTCGCGGGGGAGCAGCCCCAGCATTTT
TRBV7-2	TRBD2	TRBJ2-5	.	CASSLAGGGAAGQTQYF	TGTGCCAGCAGCTTAGCCGGCGGGGGGGCCGCCGGACAGACCCAGTACTTC
TRBV4-1	.	TRBJ2-7	once	CASSAQRNSYEQYF	TGCGCCAGCAGCGCTCAGCGAAACTCCTACGAGCAGTACTTC
TRBV7-2	.	TRBJ2-5	.	CASSLGALETQYF	TGTGCCAGCAGCTTAGGGGCCCTAGAGACCCAGTACTTC
TRBV14	.	TRBJ1-1	.	CASSHGWRNTEAFF	TGTGCCAGCAGCCACGGCTGGAGGAACACTGAAGCTTTCTTT
TRBV6-5	TRBD1	TRBJ2-2	few	CASSYDRGTGELFF	TGTGCCAGCAGTTACGACAGGGGGACCGGGGAGCTGTTTTTT
TRBV4-2	.	TRBJ1-1	few	CASSQDPTPGYSEAFF	TGTGCCAGCAGCCAAGATCCGACACCTGGTTATTCTGAAGCTTTCTTT
TRBV27	.	TRBJ1-6	.	CASSLRGTNSPLHF	TGTGCCAGCAGTTTGCGGGGAACTAATTCACCCCTCCACTTT
TRBV5-8	TRBD1	TRBJ2-7	.	CASSLMRGLSYEQYF	TGTGCCAGCAGCTTGATGAGGGGGCTATCCTACGAGCAGTACTTC
TRBV7-2	.	TRBJ1-4	.	CASSGQYNEKLFF	TGTGCCAGCAGCGGTCAGTATAATGAAAAACTGTTTTTT
TRBV10-3	.	TRBJ1-6	.	CAISERRSENSPLHF	TGTGCCATCAGTGAACGGAGATCTGAAAATTCACCCCTCCACTTT
TRBV7-3	.	TRBJ2-2	.	CASSLNPVSGGELFF	TGTGCCAGCAGCTTAAATCCGGTTTCGGGCGGGGAGCTGTTTTTT
TRBV7-9	.	TRBJ2-1	.	CASSSRFEQFF	TGTGCCAGCAGCTCCCGGTTTGAGCAGTTCTTC
TRBV2	TRBD1	TRBJ1-2	.	CASSEQGDYGYTF	TGTGCCAGCAGTGAACAGGGGGACTATGGCTACACCTTC
TRBV9	.	TRBJ2-3	.	CASSVDNPSGTDTQYF	TGTGCCAGCAGCGTAGATAACCCTAGCGGCACAGATACGCAGTATTTT
TRBV6-6	TRBD1	TRBJ1-2	once	CASSSGQNYGYTF	TGTGCCAGCAGTTCGGGACAGAACTATGGCTACACCTTC
TRBV4-1	.	TRBJ1-5	.	CASSQETGLNQPQHF	TGCGCCAGCAGCCAAGAGACAGGACTTAATCAGCCCCAGCATTTT
TRBV4-1	TRBD1	TRBJ1-2	.	CASSPAGQGVYGYTF	TGCGCCAGCAGCCCCGCCGGACAGGGAGTCTATGGCTACACCTTC
TRBV7-9	.	TRBJ1-1	.	CASSLSGGNTEAFF	TGTGCCAGCAGCTTATCCGGAGGGAACACTGAAGCTTTCTTT
TRBV25-1	TRBD1	TRBJ1-1	.	CASLKAGGANTEAFF	TGTGCCAGCCTGAAGGCAGGGGGCGCAAACACTGAAGCTTTCTTT
TRBV21-1	.	TRBJ2-7	.	CASSRRFVDRGFYEQYF	TGTGCCAGCAGCCGCCGATTCGTGGACAGGGGATTCTACGAGCAGTACTTC
TRBV4-3	.	TRBJ2-2	.	CASSPPDSPTGELFF	TGCGCCAGCAGCCCGCCGGACTCCCCGACCGGGGAGCTGTTTTTT
TRBV6-4	.	TRBJ1-1	.	CASSVRENTEAFF	TGTGCCAGCAGTGTCAGGGAGAACACTGAAGCTTTCTTT
TRBV9	.	TRBJ2-3	.	CASSAQGGLTDTQYF	TGTGCCAGCAGCGCTCAGGGGGGCCTGACAGATACGCAGTATTTT
TRBV6-6	.	TRBJ1-4	.	CASTTNRVEKLFF	TGTGCCAGCACCACAAACAGGGTTGAAAAACTGTTTTTT
TRBV30	TRBD1	TRBJ1-1	.	CAWRGQGEKRTEAFF	TGTGCCTGGAGGGGACAGGGGGAAAAGCGCACTGAAGCTTTCTTT
TRBV6-5	TRBD1	TRBJ2-7	.	CASRSDRGAYEQYF	TGTGCCAGCAGATCAGACAGGGGGGCCTACGAGCAGTACTTC
TRBV30	.	TRBJ2-7	.	CAWSAARGLYEQYF	TGTGCCTGGAGTGCAGCCCGGGGTCTCTACGAGCAGTACTTC
TRBV23-1	.	TRBJ2-4	once	CASSQTSIPTPPRKPIQYF	TGCGCCAGCAGTCAGACCTCGATACCGACACCACCCCGAAAACCCATTCAGTACTTC
TRBV5-6	TRBD2	TRBJ2-1	.	CASSPASGFNEQFF	TGTGCCAGCAGCCCGGCTAGCGGGTTCAATGAGCAGTTCTTC
TRBV4-3	.	TRBJ1-1	few	CASSPQGNEAFF	TGCGCCAGCAGCCCCCAGGGGAATGAAGCTTTCTTT
TRBV7-3	TRBD2	TRBJ2-1	.	CASSRSGGARDEQFF	TGTGCCAGCAGCCGTAGCGGGGGGGCCCGTGATGAGCAGTTCTTC
TRBV7-2	TRBD2	TRBJ2-7	.	CASSPQASGGFSYEQYF	TGTGCCAGCAGCCCACAAGCTAGCGGGGGATTCTCCTACGAGCAGTACTTC
TRBV2	.	TRBJ2-3	.	CASIEPRGGQDTQYF	TGTGCCAGCATTGAACCAAGGGGGGGCCAAGATACGCAGTATTTT
TRBV7-2	TRBD1	TRBJ1-1	.	CASSSRDRGSAFF	TGTGCCAGCAGCTCCCGTGACAGGGGGAGCGCTTTCTTT
TRBV5-1	TRBD2	TRBJ2-3	.	CASSLGGGQDTQYF	TGCGCCAGCAGCTTGGGCGGGGGGCAGGATACGCAGTATTTT
TRBV4-3	TRBD1	TRBJ1-1	.	CASSQLQGADAFF	TGCGCCAGCAGCCAACTACAGGGGGCGGATGCTTTCTTT
TRBV30	.	TRBJ2-7	.	CAWSAQGSSYEQYF	TGTGCCTGGAGTGCTCAGGGGTCTAGCTACGAGCAGTACTTC